Listed here are 24 T cell receptor beta chains from one sample, sequenced in a study of blood T cell repertoires in COVID-19. Sequencing used immunoSEQ multiplex PCR; TCRdb keeps in-frame clones, though not all of them. The sample has about 210,000 clones, roughly 80% seen once. Sequenced: peripheral blood. These TCRs come from a woman in her thirties or forties with active or convalescent COVID-19.

To note about this clone: The same CDR3 can be traced to other DNA sequences in this sample. The rearrangement links TRBV5-1 to TRBJ2-1; TRBD2 aligns across 12 bases. Unmatched junction bases numbered 2, after V lost 0 bases and J lost 7 bases. In germline, CDR1 is SGHRS, CDR2 YFSETQ. The CDR3 extends over 15 amino acids. In DNA, the CDR3 is TGCGCCAGCAGCTTGGGTCTAGCGGGAGGGAATGAGCAGTTCTTC. This gives the protein CASSLGLAGGNEQFF.

The gene calls are TRBV7-2 and TRBJ1-2; D perhaps matches TRBD1 (5 bases). The CDR3 spans 15 residues. Germline CDR1 SGHTA, CDR2 FQGNSA. V lost 0 bases to trimming and J lost 4 bases, with 12 bases between them. CDR3 nucleotides: TGTGCCAGCAGCTTAGCAGGGGCTCTGTCCTATGGCTACACCTTC. Its translation: CASSLAGALSYGYTF.

Concerning this clone itself: Other nucleotide sequences from this sample produce the same CDR3. V and J are TRBV11-2 and TRBJ2-7, with 7 positions matching TRBD2. CDR3 length equals 14 residues. Germline-derived CDR1 and CDR2 are SGHAT and FQNNGV. V shed 1 base and J 3 bases; nucleotides not matched to a gene: 3. The CDR3 region has the DNA TGTGCCAGCAGCTTAGGTCCTAGCGGCTACGAGCAGTACTTC. It codes for CASSLGPSGYEQYF.

The V and J genes are TRBV30 and TRBJ2-2; D is ambiguous. The CDR3 loop spans 13 amino acids. Per germline, CDR1 GTSNPN and CDR2 SVGIG (reference sequence). Trimming stripped 5 bases from V and 0 bases from J, with 7 bases between. The CDR3 coding sequence is TGTGCCTGGTCCCGGGCGAACACCGGGGAGCTGTTTTTT. It specifies CAWSRANTGELFF.

V usage is TRBV18 and J usage is TRBJ2-3; D remains ambiguous. Trimming removed 3 bases from V and 2 bases from J, with 3 bases in between. The CDR3 totals 12 residues. CDR1 KGHSH and CDR2 LQKENI come from the germline V gene. CDR3 sequence reads: CASSPSTDTQYF. The CDR3 bases are TGTGCCAGCTCACCCTCCACAGATACGCAGTATTTT.

The V call is TRBV7-9, the J call TRBJ2-5; 9 bases match TRBD1. The CDR3 length is 16 residues. Germline CDR1 is SEHNR and CDR2 is FQNEAQ (reference sequence). J lost 7 bases, V lost 2 bases, and 11 bases had no gene match. The DNA of the CDR3 is TGTGCCAGCAGCTTAACTTGGGACAGGGATATGGGGACCCAGTACTTC. Translating it yields CASSLTWDRDMGTQYF.

The V call is TRBV9, the J call TRBJ2-5; D is perhaps TRBD1 (6 bases). Trimming stripped 0 bases from V and 0 bases from J, with 9 bases between. Germline values: CDR1 SGDLS, CDR2 YYNGEE. The CDR3 spans 15 residues. In nucleotides, the CDR3 is TGTGCCAGCAGCGTAGCGAGGGGGAACCAAGAGACCCAGTACTTC. Protein sequence: CASSVARGNQETQYF. Drawing the rest from reference TRBV9 and TRBJ2-5, the complete variable domain is DSGVTQTPKHLITATGQRVTLRCSPRSGDLSVYWYQQSLDQGLQFLIQYYNGEERAKGNILERFSAQQFPDLHSELNLSSLELGDSALYFCASSVARGNQETQYFGPGTRLLVL.

The chain joins TRBV12-3 or TRBV12-4 to TRBJ1-3, with 7 bases matching TRBD1. Trimming cost V 6 bases and J 7 bases; bases outside gene matches: 6. The length of the CDR3 is 13 residues. CDR3 region: CASSLQGVNTIYF. The CDR3 nucleotides read TGTGCCAGCAGCCTTCAGGGGGTCAACACCATATATTTT.

V and J are TRBV15 and TRBJ1-4; the D is unclear. Trimming stripped 0 bases from V and 7 bases from J, with 6 bases between. The CDR3 sequence is 13 residues long. Per germline, CDR1 LNHNV and CDR2 YYDKDF (reference sequence). The CDR3 sequence: CATSRDMSEKLFF. The CDR3 nucleotides read TGTGCCACCAGCAGAGATATGAGTGAAAAACTGTTTTTT.

The chain couples TRBV19 to TRBJ2-1; possibly TRBD1 for D (5 bases). V lost 10 bases and J 4 bases, leaving 11 bases between the germline ends. Germline V gene data show CDR1 as LNHDA and CDR2 as SQIVND (reference sequence). The length of the CDR3 is 12 residues. The CDR3 DNA is TGTGCCACCAAAAGGGGATACAATGAGCAGTTCTTC. This translates into CATKRGYNEQFF.

This clone turned up a few times. The chain is built from TRBV11-3 and TRBJ2-6, with D perhaps matching TRBD2 (6 bases). CDR3 length: 15 residues. CDR1 is SGHNT, CDR2 YENEEA, per germline. Between the trimmed V and J ends, which lost 6 bases and 1 base, there was a span of 10 bases. CDR3 coding DNA: TGTGCCAGCAGTTCGGAGGGGTCTGGGGCCAACGTCCTGACTTTC. Translating gives CASSSEGSGANVLTF. Filled out from reference TRBV11-3 and TRBJ2-6, the complete variable domain reads EAGVVQSPRYKIIEKKQPVAFWCNPISGHNTLYWYLQNLGQGPELLIRYENEEAVDDSQLPKDRFSAERLKGVDSTLKIQPAELGDSAVYLCASSSEGSGANVLTFGAGSRLTVL.

The genes are TRBV21-1 and TRBJ1-1; the DNA was not used to check the table's D call, TRBD1. TRBV21-1 is a known pseudogene. The CDR3 loop spans 13 amino acids. The CDR3 loop is CASSKLGAAEAFF. The CDR3 DNA sequence: TGTGCCAGCAGCAAATTGGGGGCGGCTGAAGCTTTCTTT.

J is TRBJ2-5 and V is TRBV5-8, with TRBD2 matching 9 bases. The germline CDR1 and CDR2 sequences are SGHTS and YDEGEE. The CDR3 covers 16 residues. The V segment lost 0 bases and the J segment 5 bases; nucleotides outside the gene matches: 8. DNA for the CDR3: TGTGCCAGCAGCTTGGGAGGTTTTAGCGGGAGTGAGACCCAGTACTTC. Protein product: CASSLGGFSGSETQYF.

The chain has TRBV2 and TRBJ2-7; TRBD2 might be the D (6 bases). Germline V gene sequence: CDR1 SNHLY, CDR2 FYNNEI. This CDR3 contains 12 residues. V gave up 7 bases and J gave up 9 bases, with 16 bases separating them. The CDR3 loop is CASNTAEGGQYF. The CDR3 DNA sequence: TGTGCCAGCAACACGGCGGAGGGCGGGCAGTACTTC.

The chain carries TRBV19 and TRBJ1-5; possibly TRBD1 for D (5 bases). The CDR3 runs to 18 residues. Trimming removed 3 bases at V and 0 bases at J, with 18 bases between. In germline, CDR1 is LNHDA, CDR2 SQIVND (reference sequence). CDR3 residues: CASSIGRVKTYSNQPQHF. CDR3 in DNA: TGTGCCAGTAGTATCGGCAGGGTAAAAACCTATAGCAATCAGCCCCAGCATTTT.

The rearrangement links TRBV7-2 to TRBJ1-2; weak D call: TRBD1 (6 bases). This CDR3 has 15 amino acids. Germline V gives CDR1 SGHTA, CDR2 FQGNSA. Trimming cost V 3 bases and J 7 bases, with 18 bases left between them. CDR3 in amino acids: CASSFWAGVQGGYTF. CDR3 coding DNA: TGTGCCAGCAGCTTCTGGGCAGGGGTTCAGGGTGGCTACACCTTC.

V is TRBV5-5 and J is TRBJ2-7; D unresolved. Germline CDR1 and CDR2: SGHKS and YYEKEE (reference sequence). The V gene lost 4 bases and the J gene lost 2 bases, with 10 bases spanning the gap. This CDR3 comprises 13 residues. Here the CDR3 reads CASSQQVTYEQYF. In DNA form, the CDR3 reads TGTGCCAGCAGCCAACAAGTTACCTACGAGCAGTACTTC.

The genes are TRBV6-1 and TRBJ2-3; no firm D call. The V and J ends lost 2 bases and 12 bases respectively, with 9 bases between them. This CDR3 is 11 amino acids long. The germline CDR1 and CDR2 sequences are MNHNS and SASEGT. CDR3 sequence reads: CASSESRLQYF. In DNA form, the CDR3 reads TGTGCCAGCAGTGAATCGAGGCTACAGTATTTT.

This sequence joins TRBV12-3 or TRBV12-4 and TRBJ1-5; D is unresolved. The CDR3 contains 13 residues. V lost 6 bases and J 5 bases, leaving 11 bases between the germline ends. The CDR3 nucleotides read TGTGCCAGCAGCCCCAGTATGGATCAGCCCCAGCATTTT. Amino acids: CASSPSMDQPQHF.

The chain is built from TRBV2 and TRBJ1-4, with TRBD1 as a possible D gene (5 bases). The CDR3 has 15 residues. Trimming pared 3 bases from V and 4 bases from J, leaving 12 bases between. The germline CDR1 and CDR2 sequences are SNHLY and FYNNEI. As DNA, the CDR3 is TGTGCCAGCAGTGACCAGGGTGGGGTTAATGAAAAACTGTTTTTT. Its protein is CASSDQGGVNEKLFF.

CDR3: CASSRRDRILDTQYF. The CDR3 coding sequence is TGCGCCAGCAGCCGCCGGGACAGGATTCTAGATACGCAGTATTTT. The chain joins TRBV5-1 to TRBJ2-3, with TRBD1 matching over 8 bases. Germline CDR1 and CDR2: SGHRS and YFSETQ. The CDR3 spans 15 residues. With V trimmed by 4 bases and J by 5 bases, 9 bases remained unmatched.

This chain joins TRBV24-1 and TRBJ2-1; possibly TRBD1 for D (5 bases). V was clipped by 5 bases and J by 11 bases, with 12 bases between them. Germline V gene sequence: CDR1 KGHDR, CDR2 SFDVKD. The CDR3 loop spans 12 amino acids. The CDR3 coding sequence is TGTGCCACCAGTGGTGGGGCATCCCAGCAGTTCTTC. This gives the protein CATSGGASQQFF.

The rearrangement joins TRBV6-2 or TRBV6-3 to TRBJ2-7; 7 bases match TRBD1. The CDR3 runs to 15 residues. Losses at the gene ends were 4 bases for V and 3 bases for J; bases not matched to a gene: 9. In germline, CDR1 is MNHEY, CDR2 SVGEGT. The CDR3 loop is CASSSIGQADYEQYF. The CDR3 bases are TGTGCCAGCAGTTCCATAGGACAGGCTGACTACGAGCAGTACTTC.

This clone was observed a few times. This specimen includes other DNA sequences encoding the same CDR3. Written as DNA, the CDR3 is TGTGCCATCAGTGAGTCGGGGGGCACTGAAGCTTTCTTT. Amino acids: CAISESGGTEAFF. The chain couples TRBV10-3 to TRBJ1-1; D possibly corresponds to TRBD1 (5 bases). The CDR3 contains 13 residues. V lost 0 bases and J 4 bases, leaving 6 bases between the germline ends. Germline V CDR1 and CDR2: ENHRY, SYGVKD.